These 10 T cell receptor beta chains originate from one sample sequenced in a study of T cell changes during pregnancy in multiple sclerosis. Using immunoSEQ multiplex PCR, the repertoire was profiled, and TCRdb retains in-frame clones only, with some absent. The sample gives about 110,000 clones, roughly 92% of which show up once; 1.6% is in the top ten. The sequencing used peripheral blood, collected after pregnancy. The receptors were gathered from a female donor with multiple sclerosis, enrolled in a pregnancy study.

The chain's CDR3 is CASSQRQGTGTNEKLFF. The CDR3 DNA sequence: TGTGCCAGCAGCCAACGACAGGGGACTGGGACTAATGAAAAACTGTTTTTT. This chain links TRBV14 with TRBJ1-4; 8 bases are shared with TRBD1. The V gene end was trimmed by 2 bases and the J gene end by 2 bases; junction bases not matched to a gene: 7. CDR3 size: 17 residues. Per the germline V gene, CDR1 is SGHDN and CDR2 is FVKESK.

This clone was counted only a few times. The rearrangement links TRBV5-1 to TRBJ2-2; TRBD1 is a possible D gene (6 bases). This CDR3 comprises 13 residues. In germline, CDR1 is SGHRS, CDR2 YFSETQ. V gave up 7 bases and J gave up 6 bases, with 13 bases separating them. CDR3 nucleotides: TGCGCCAGCGGACAGTTCCTAGCCGGGGAGCTGTTTTTT. Protein: CASGQFLAGELFF.

This chain joins TRBV11-2 and TRBJ2-3; weak D call: TRBD2 (5 bases). Trimming removed 5 bases at V and 3 bases at J, with 18 bases between. This CDR3 spans 16 amino acids. The germline V gene encodes CDR1 SGHAT and CDR2 FQNNGV. CDR3 amino acids: CASSPRGSGSTDTQYF. In DNA, the CDR3 is TGTGCCAGCAGCCCTAGAGGAAGCGGATCTACAGATACGCAGTATTTT. The complete variable domain, with remaining parts taken from reference TRBV11-2 and TRBJ2-3, reads EAGVAQSPRYKIIEKRQSVAFWCNPISGHATLYWYQQILGQGPKLLIQFQNNGVVDDSQLPKDRFSAERLKGVDSTLKIQPAKLEDSAVYLCASSPRGSGSTDTQYFGPGTRLTVL.

On this clone: Mismatch with germline at one junction end may stem from a read error. The chain recombines TRBV7-9 with TRBJ2-7, with D possibly matching TRBD2 (5 bases). CDR1 is SEHNR, CDR2 FQNEAQ, per germline (reference sequence). The CDR3 extends over 11 amino acids. As DNA, the CDR3 is TGTGCCAGCAGTTCCGGGAACAGACCGAGCTTC. It translates to CASSSGNRPSF. Variable domain in full (rest from reference TRBV7-9 and TRBJ2-7): DTGVSQNPRHKITKRGQNVTFRCDPISEHNRLYWYRQTLGQGPEFLTYFQNEAQLEKSRLLSDRFSAERPKGSFSTLEIQRTEQGDSAMYLCASSSGNRPSFGPGTRLTVT.

With regard to this clone: The same CDR3 also results from other DNA sequences found in this sample. This chain joins TRBV28 and TRBJ1-5; tentatively, D is TRBD1 (5 bases). Germline CDR1 is MDHEN and CDR2 is SYDVKM. Trimming stripped 3 bases from V and 2 bases from J, with 11 bases between. This CDR3 contains 15 residues. CDR3 loop: CASSLEGRGNQPQHF. The CDR3 region has the DNA TGTGCCAGCAGTTTGGAGGGGAGGGGCAATCAGCCCCAGCATTTT.

V and J are TRBV5-4 and TRBJ2-7; maybe TRBD1 (6 bases). Germline assignment: CDR1 SGHNT and CDR2 YYREEE (reference sequence). CDR3 length: 14 amino acids. V was clipped by 4 bases and J by 6 bases, with 17 bases between them. CDR3 sequence: CASSLLTGAGEQYF. CDR3 DNA sequence: TGTGCCAGCAGCCTCTTGACAGGTGCGGGCGAGCAGTACTTC.

This clone occurred once. The chain is built from TRBV5-4 and TRBJ1-1; no clear D. The CDR3 loop spans 12 amino acids. V lost 2 bases, J lost 6 bases, and 8 bases lay in between. Germline V gives CDR1 SGHNT, CDR2 YYREEE (reference sequence). The CDR3 DNA sequence: TGTGCCAGCAGCTTTGAGAGGGCTGAAGCTTTCTTT. It yields the protein CASSFERAEAFF.

The V and J genes are TRBV28 and TRBJ1-5; tentatively, D is TRBD1 (6 bases). Germline V gene sequence: CDR1 MDHEN, CDR2 SYDVKM. There are 16 residues in the CDR3. Trimming cost V 6 bases and J 0 bases, with 15 bases left between them. The CDR3 spells CASSPNQGNSNQPQHF. DNA for the CDR3: TGTGCCAGCAGCCCAAACCAGGGGAATAGCAATCAGCCCCAGCATTTT. Drawing the rest from reference TRBV28 and TRBJ1-5, the complete variable domain is DVKVTQSSRYLVKRTGEKVFLECVQDMDHENMFWYRQDPGLGLRLIYFSYDVKMKEKGDIPEGYSVSREKKERFSLILESASTNQTSMYLCASSPNQGNSNQPQHFGDGTRLSIL.

The chain carries TRBV7-9 and TRBJ2-7, with 7 bases fitting TRBD2. Germline V CDR1 and CDR2: SEHNR, FQNEAQ (reference sequence). Germline trimming cut 2 bases from V and 0 bases from J; bases unmatched to any gene: 7. The CDR3 runs 16 residues. The CDR3, as DNA: TGTGCCAGCAGCTTAACTAGCGATTTTAGCTCCTACGAGCAGTACTTC. It translates to CASSLTSDFSSYEQYF.

This chain joins TRBV5-4 and TRBJ1-1; 8 bases map to TRBD1. The CDR3 consists of 14 residues. Germline CDR1 reads SGHNT; CDR2 reads YYREEE (reference sequence). V trimming: 7 bases; J trimming: 1 base; junction bases outside the gene matches: 6. CDR3 in DNA: TGTGCCAGCTCCCGAGGGACAGGGAACACTGAAGCTTTCTTT. This sequence encodes CASSRGTGNTEAFF.